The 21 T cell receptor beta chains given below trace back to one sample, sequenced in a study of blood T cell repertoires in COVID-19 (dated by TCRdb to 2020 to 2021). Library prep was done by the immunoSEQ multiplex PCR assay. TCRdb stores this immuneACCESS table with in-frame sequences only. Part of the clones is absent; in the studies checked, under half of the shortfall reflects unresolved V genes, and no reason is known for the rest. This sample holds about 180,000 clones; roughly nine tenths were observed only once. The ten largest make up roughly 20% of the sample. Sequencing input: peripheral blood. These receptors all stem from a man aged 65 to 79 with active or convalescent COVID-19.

The CDR3 nucleotides read TGTGCCAGCAGCCCCCGACACCAAACTTCCTACGAGCAGTACTTC. Its protein is CASSPRHQTSYEQYF. The chain joins TRBV7-7 to TRBJ2-7, with D unclear. Between the trimmed V and J ends, which lost 5 bases and 1 base, there was a span of 15 bases. CDR3 length: 15 residues. CDR1 is SSHAT, CDR2 FNYEAQ, per germline (reference sequence).

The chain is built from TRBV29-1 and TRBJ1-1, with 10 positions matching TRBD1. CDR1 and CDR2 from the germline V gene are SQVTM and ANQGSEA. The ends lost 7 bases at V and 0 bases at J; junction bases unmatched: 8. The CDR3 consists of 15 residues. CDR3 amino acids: CSAVGTGVLNTEAFF. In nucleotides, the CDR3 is TGCAGCGCAGTGGGGACAGGGGTCCTGAACACTGAAGCTTTCTTT.

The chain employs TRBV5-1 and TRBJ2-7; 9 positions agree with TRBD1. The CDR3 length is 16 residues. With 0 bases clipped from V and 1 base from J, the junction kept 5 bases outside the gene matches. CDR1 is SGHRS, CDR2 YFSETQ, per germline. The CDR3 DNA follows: TGCGCCAGCAGCTTGGGTGGGGACAGGGCATCCTACGAGCAGTACTTC. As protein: CASSLGGDRASYEQYF.

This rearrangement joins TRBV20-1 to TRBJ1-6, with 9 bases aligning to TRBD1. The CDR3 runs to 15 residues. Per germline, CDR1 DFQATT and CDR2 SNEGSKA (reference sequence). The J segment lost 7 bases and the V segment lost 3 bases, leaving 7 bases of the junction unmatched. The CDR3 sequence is CSASRGQGENSPLHF. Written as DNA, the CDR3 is TGCAGTGCTAGTAGGGGACAGGGTGAGAATTCACCCCTCCACTTT.

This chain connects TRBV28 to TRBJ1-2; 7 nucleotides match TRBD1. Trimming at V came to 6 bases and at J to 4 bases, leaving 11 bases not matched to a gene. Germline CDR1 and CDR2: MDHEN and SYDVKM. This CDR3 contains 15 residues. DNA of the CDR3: TGTGCCAGCAGCACCAATACAGGGGCCCTCTATGGCTACACCTTC. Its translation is CASSTNTGALYGYTF.

CDR3 bases: TGTGCCAGCAGCGTCAGGGCTGCAGACACCGGGGAGCTGTTTTTT. Amino acids: CASSVRAADTGELFF. The chain carries TRBV9 and TRBJ2-2, with a tentative D call TRBD1 (5 bases). The CDR3 is made up of 15 amino acids. The germline V and J ends were trimmed by 2 bases and 3 bases, with 11 bases remaining between them. Germline V gives CDR1 SGDLS, CDR2 YYNGEE.

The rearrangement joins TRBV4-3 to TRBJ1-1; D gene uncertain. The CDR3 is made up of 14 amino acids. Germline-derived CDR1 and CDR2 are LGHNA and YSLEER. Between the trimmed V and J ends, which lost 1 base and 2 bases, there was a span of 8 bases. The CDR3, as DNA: TGCGCCAGCAGCCAAGGTAGAGGTAACACTGAAGCTTTCTTT. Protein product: CASSQGRGNTEAFF.

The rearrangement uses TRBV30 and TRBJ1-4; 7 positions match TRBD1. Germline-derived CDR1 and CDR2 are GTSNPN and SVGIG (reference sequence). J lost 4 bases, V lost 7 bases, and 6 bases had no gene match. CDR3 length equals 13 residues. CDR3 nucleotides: TGTGCCTCAAACAGGGGCCGTAATGAAAAACTGTTTTTT. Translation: CASNRGRNEKLFF.

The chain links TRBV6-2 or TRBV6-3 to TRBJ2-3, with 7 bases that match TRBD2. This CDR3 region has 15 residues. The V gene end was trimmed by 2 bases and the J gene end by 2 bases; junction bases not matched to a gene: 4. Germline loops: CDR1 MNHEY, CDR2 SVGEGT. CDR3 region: CASSYTGTTTDTQYF. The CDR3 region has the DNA TGTGCCAGCAGTTACACCGGGACTACCACAGATACGCAGTATTTT.

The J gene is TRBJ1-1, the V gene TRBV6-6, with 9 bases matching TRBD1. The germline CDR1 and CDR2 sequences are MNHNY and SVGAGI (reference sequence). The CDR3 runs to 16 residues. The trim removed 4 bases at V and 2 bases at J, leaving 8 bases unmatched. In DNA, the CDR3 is TGTGCCAGCAGTTCTTTCCGGGACAGGGCCAACACTGAAGCTTTCTTT. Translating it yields CASSSFRDRANTEAFF.

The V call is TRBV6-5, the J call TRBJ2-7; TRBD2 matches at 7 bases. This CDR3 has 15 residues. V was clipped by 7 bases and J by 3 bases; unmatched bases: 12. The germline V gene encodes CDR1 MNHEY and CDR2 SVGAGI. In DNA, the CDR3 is TGTGCCAGCACCCCTCTCAGCGGGGAATTCTACGAGCAGTACTTC. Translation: CASTPLSGEFYEQYF.

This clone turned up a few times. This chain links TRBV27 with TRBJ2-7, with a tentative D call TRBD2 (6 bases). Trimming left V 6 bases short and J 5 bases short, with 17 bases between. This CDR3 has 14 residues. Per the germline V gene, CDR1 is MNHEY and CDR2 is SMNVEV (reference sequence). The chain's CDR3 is CASSHRDGGDEQYF. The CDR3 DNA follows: TGTGCCAGCAGCCACCGGGACGGGGGTGACGAGCAGTACTTC.

The CDR3 DNA is TGCGCCAGCAGCCCCAGCGGGGGTAACTATGGCTACACCTTC. Its protein is CASSPSGGNYGYTF. V usage is TRBV4-3 and J usage is TRBJ1-2; D is possibly TRBD1 (5 bases). CDR3 length: 14 amino acids. Germline values: CDR1 LGHNA, CDR2 YSLEER. The ends were cut back, 4 bases at V and 1 base at J, with 10 bases in the middle.

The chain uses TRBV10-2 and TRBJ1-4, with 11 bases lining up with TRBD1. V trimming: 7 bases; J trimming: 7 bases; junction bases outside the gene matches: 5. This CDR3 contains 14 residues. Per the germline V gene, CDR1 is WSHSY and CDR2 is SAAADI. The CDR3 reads CASKPGTGGEKLFF. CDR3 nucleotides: TGCGCCAGCAAACCCGGGACAGGGGGTGAAAAACTGTTTTTT.

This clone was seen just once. The CDR3 here is CATRTDMNTEAFF. The CDR3 DNA reads TGTGCCACCCGGACAGATATGAACACTGAAGCTTTCTTT. V usage is TRBV24-1 and J usage is TRBJ1-1; a weak D match, TRBD1 (6 bases). This CDR3 is 13 amino acids long. Trimming removed 9 bases at V and 0 bases at J, with 10 bases between. Germline V CDR1 and CDR2: KGHDR, SFDVKD.

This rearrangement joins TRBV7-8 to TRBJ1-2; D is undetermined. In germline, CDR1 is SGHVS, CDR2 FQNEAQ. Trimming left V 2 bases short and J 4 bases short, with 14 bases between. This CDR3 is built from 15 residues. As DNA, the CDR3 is TGTGCCAGCAGCTTATTGGGAGGGTACGGCTATGGCTACACCTTC. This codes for CASSLLGGYGYGYTF.

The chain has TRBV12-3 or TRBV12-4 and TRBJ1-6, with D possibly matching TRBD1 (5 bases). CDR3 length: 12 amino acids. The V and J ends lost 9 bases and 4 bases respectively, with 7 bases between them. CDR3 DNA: TGTGCCAGGCAGGGTTATAATTCACCCCTCCACTTT. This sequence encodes CARQGYNSPLHF.

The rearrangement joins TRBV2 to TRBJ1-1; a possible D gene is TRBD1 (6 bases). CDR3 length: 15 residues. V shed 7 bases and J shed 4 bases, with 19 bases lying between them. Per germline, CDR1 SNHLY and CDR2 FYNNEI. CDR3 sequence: CASIGTRALGTEAFF. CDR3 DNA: TGTGCCAGCATCGGGACAAGGGCCTTGGGCACTGAAGCTTTCTTT.

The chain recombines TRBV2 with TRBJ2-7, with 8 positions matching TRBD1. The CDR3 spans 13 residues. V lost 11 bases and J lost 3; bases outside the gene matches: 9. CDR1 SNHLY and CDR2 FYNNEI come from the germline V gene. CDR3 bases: TGTGCCTCCGGGACAGGACATCTCTACGAGCAGTACTTC. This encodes CASGTGHLYEQYF.

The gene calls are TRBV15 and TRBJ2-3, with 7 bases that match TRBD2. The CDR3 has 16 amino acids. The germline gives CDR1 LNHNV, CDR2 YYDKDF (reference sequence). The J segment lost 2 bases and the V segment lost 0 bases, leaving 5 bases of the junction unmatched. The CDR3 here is CATSRELGGITDTQYF. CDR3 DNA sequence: TGTGCCACCAGCAGAGAACTGGGGGGGATCACAGATACGCAGTATTTT.

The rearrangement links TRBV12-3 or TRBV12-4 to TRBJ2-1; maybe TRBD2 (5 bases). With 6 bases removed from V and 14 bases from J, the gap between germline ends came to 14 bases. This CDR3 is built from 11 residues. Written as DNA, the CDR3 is TGTGCCAGCAGCGCCGCCGGGAAGGAGTTCTTC. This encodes CASSAAGKEFF.